This T cell receptor beta chain was identified during a study of Ad26.COV2.S vaccination and SARS-CoV-2 variants. General study points: Individuals receiving vaccine had higher spike-specific TCR breadth than placebo recipients did.

Trimming shortened V by 2 bases and J by 3 bases, and 2 bases separated the two germline ends. This CDR3 region has 13 residues. Germline-derived CDR1 and CDR2 are SGHTA and FQGTGA. About this clone: The antigen remains unidentified.

Treatment described: 15 to 20 received Ad26.COV2.S at low or high dose, single or two shots; several received placebo; per-sample allocation not given. The samples were gathered on day 63 after the first injection of vaccine or placebo. Some clones are missing from TCRdb's copy, which holds only in-frame ones; the method was immunoSEQ multiplex PCR. The sample comprises hundreds of thousands of clones, around 87% of which are singletons, and approximately 3.4% rests with the top ten. The gene calls are TRBV7-3 and TRBJ2-6; no reliable D call. This receptor was identified in a person aged 18-60 years who received the Ad26.COV2.S COVID-19 vaccine or a placebo. The sample in question was peripheral blood, obtained in a trial of Ad26.COV2.S vaccine versus placebo. The CDR3 bases are TGTGCCAGCAGCTTAGTTGGGGCCAACGTCCTGACTTTC. Its protein product is CASSLVGANVLTF.